A single sample gave rise to the 32 T cell receptor beta chains below, sequenced in a study of OX40 agonist ivuxolimab in advanced cancers. Assay used: immunoSEQ multiplex PCR; TCRdb lists only in-frame clones, some missing. The sample lists tens of thousands of clones; about nine tenths were seen once. The starting material was CD4+ or CD8+ T cells sorted from blood, obtained in a trial of the OX40 agonist ivuxolimab. The receptors derive from an adult with an advanced solid tumor such as melanoma, head and neck, liver or kidney cancer.

The chain couples TRBV5-6 to TRBJ1-4; TRBD1 aligns across 9 bases. The CDR3 has 15 residues. Germline lookup yields CDR1 SGHDT and CDR2 YYEEEE. Trimming took 4 bases from V and 7 from J; bases not matched to a gene: 8. CDR3 amino acids: CASSSSDRGSEKLFF. The DNA of the CDR3 is TGTGCCAGCAGCAGCTCGGACAGGGGATCTGAAAAACTGTTTTTT.

The chain couples TRBV5-7 to TRBJ2-7, with D unclear. TRBV5-7 is assigned to the ORF class and has an uncertain function. The CDR3 runs 12 residues. Trimming took off 2 bases at V and 6 bases at J, with 9 bases between the two ends. The CDR3 here is CASSFCGSEQYV. The CDR3 DNA reads TGTGCCAGCAGCTTTTGCGGATCCGAGCAGTACGTC.

V and J are TRBV7-3 and TRBJ2-1, with D perhaps given as TRBD1 or TRBD2 (5 bases each). V lost 2 bases, J lost 7 bases, and 18 bases lay in between. CDR3 length: 16 residues. Germline lookup yields CDR1 SGHTA and CDR2 FQGTGA. DNA for the CDR3: TGTGCCAGCAGCTTAGACGGGGCAGGGAGAAGGAATGAGCAGTTCTTC. This encodes CASSLDGAGRRNEQFF.

V gene TRBV4-1 combines with J gene TRBJ1-5; weak D call: TRBD1 (5 bases). V dropped 4 bases and J dropped 0 bases, with 10 bases sitting between them. The CDR3 has 15 amino acids. The germline CDR1 and CDR2 sequences are MGHRA and YSYEKL. CDR3 region: CASSRTGNSNQPQHF. CDR3 nucleotide sequence: TGCGCCAGCAGCCGAACAGGTAATAGCAATCAGCCCCAGCATTTT.

The rearrangement links TRBV2 to TRBJ2-1; D is perhaps TRBD2 (5 bases). The CDR3 extends over 15 amino acids. The V and J ends lost 5 bases and 9 bases respectively, with 20 bases between them. Germline CDR1 and CDR2: SNHLY and FYNNEI. The CDR3 DNA is TGTGCCAGCAGTCTCCTCTCCAGCCTAGCAGGTGAGCAGTTCTTC. The encoded protein is CASSLLSSLAGEQFF.

The V and J genes are TRBV7-3 and TRBJ2-7; TRBD2 matches 7 bases. The CDR3 is made up of 18 amino acids. The V and J ends lost 5 bases and 2 bases, in that order; junction bases with no gene match: 18. Germline loops: CDR1 SGHTA, CDR2 FQGTGA. CDR3 loop: CASSLKPPGWEGPYEQYF. The CDR3 nucleotides are TGTGCCAGCAGCCTTAAGCCCCCGGGGTGGGAGGGTCCCTACGAGCAGTACTTC. Looking up the rest from reference TRBV7-3 and TRBJ2-7 gives the full variable domain: GAGVSQTPSNKVTEKGKYVELRCDPISGHTALYWYRQSLGQGPEFLIYFQGTGAADDSGLPNDRFFAVRPEGSVSTLKIQRTERGDSAVYLCASSLKPPGWEGPYEQYFGPGTRLTVT.

J is TRBJ2-1 and V is TRBV30; D is uncertain. The CDR3 has 12 amino acids. Germline V gene sequence: CDR1 GTSNPN, CDR2 SVGIG (reference sequence). The V end was cut by 2 bases, the J end by 6 bases, with 8 bases between. Written as DNA, the CDR3 is TGTGCCTGGAGTCCCCTTAGCAATGAGCAGTTCTTC. Translating it yields CAWSPLSNEQFF.

A remark on this clone: The junction does not match germline at one end; this may be a read error. The rearrangement uses TRBV11-2 and TRBJ2-5; D remains unclear. CDR3 size: 13 residues. Per the germline V gene, CDR1 is SGHAT and CDR2 is FQNNGV. As DNA, the CDR3 is TGTGCCAGCAGCTCCAGGAACGGAGAGACCCGGTACTTC. Its protein product is CASSSRNGETRYF.

The chain couples TRBV27 to TRBJ1-6; no definite D call. The CDR3 sequence is 15 residues long. Trimming removed 2 bases at V and 6 bases at J, with 11 bases between. CDR1 and CDR2 from the germline V gene are MNHEY and SMNVEV (reference sequence). The CDR3 spells CASSLAPETNSPLHF. CDR3 nucleotides: TGTGCCAGCAGTTTAGCCCCGGAGACTAATTCACCCCTCCACTTT.

This rearrangement joins TRBV5-1 to TRBJ1-3; D is undetermined. CDR3 length: 16 residues. The V gene lost 0 bases and the J gene lost 1 base, with 11 bases spanning the gap. Germline CDR1 and CDR2: SGHRS and YFSETQ. The CDR3 nucleotides are TGCGCCAGCAGCTTGGCCTTCGGGGTATCTGGAAACACCATATATTTT. Translation gives CASSLAFGVSGNTIYF.

V is TRBV28 and J is TRBJ2-5, with D possibly TRBD1 on 5 matching bases. The germline CDR1 and CDR2 sequences are MDHEN and SYDVKM. The CDR3 extends over 15 amino acids. Trimming pared 7 bases from V and 2 bases from J, leaving 17 bases between. The CDR3 nucleotides read TGTGCCAGCAAGAATATGGACATCCCGCAAGAGACCCAGTACTTC. Protein sequence: CASKNMDIPQETQYF.

The rearrangement joins TRBV5-4 to TRBJ2-5; D perhaps matches TRBD2 (6 bases). The germline gives CDR1 SGHNT, CDR2 YYREEE (reference sequence). V lost 3 bases, J lost 2 bases, and 14 bases lay in between. CDR3 length equals 15 residues. Written as DNA, the CDR3 is TGTGCCAGCAGCTCGGCTACCGGGGGACAAGAGACCCAGTACTTC. Encoded protein: CASSSATGGQETQYF.

The chain is built from TRBV5-1 and TRBJ1-1, with 8 bases that match TRBD1. CDR3 size: 15 residues. V lost 2 bases to trimming and J lost 3 bases; unmatched junction nucleotides: 6. Germline CDR1 is SGHRS and CDR2 is YFSETQ. CDR3 sequence: CASSFRQGRDTEAFF. The CDR3 nucleotides read TGCGCCAGCAGCTTCCGACAGGGGAGGGACACTGAAGCTTTCTTT.

This chain connects TRBV10-3 to TRBJ2-7; 12 bases are a match to TRBD2. The CDR3 is 14 residues long. CDR1 ENHRY and CDR2 SYGVKD come from the germline V gene. V shed 5 bases and J 6 bases; nucleotides not matched to a gene: 5. The CDR3 bases are TGTGCCATCAGTAAGACTAGCGGGAGTATCGAGCAGTACTTC. It encodes CAISKTSGSIEQYF.

The gene calls are TRBV7-9 and TRBJ1-4, with TRBD1 as a possible D gene (5 bases). Germline V CDR1 and CDR2: SEHNR, FQNEAQ (reference sequence). V shed 5 bases and J shed 1 base, with 17 bases lying between them. The CDR3 loop spans 17 amino acids. The CDR3 DNA reads as TGTGCCAGCAGCCCCGGAGGGCAGGGAAGAACTAATGAAAAACTGTTTTTT. Translated, it gives CASSPGGQGRTNEKLFF. Together with reference TRBV7-9 and TRBJ1-4, the CDR3 gives the full variable domain: DTGVSQNPRHKITKRGQNVTFRCDPISEHNRLYWYRQTLGQGPEFLTYFQNEAQLEKSRLLSDRFSAERPKGSFSTLEIQRTEQGDSAMYLCASSPGGQGRTNEKLFFGSGTQLSVL.

The genes are TRBV25-1 and TRBJ1-1; D possibly corresponds to TRBD1 (6 bases). This CDR3 has 14 residues. V lost 9 bases, J lost 1 base, and 15 bases lay in between. Per the germline V gene, CDR1 is MGHDK and CDR2 is SYGVNS. The CDR3 DNA is TGTGCCAGTAGGGGGGTGAACAGGAACACTGAAGCTTTCTTT. The encoded protein is CASRGVNRNTEAFF.

The chain links TRBV5-4 to TRBJ2-2; 8 bases line up with TRBD2. Germline V gene lookup returns CDR1 SGHNT and CDR2 YYREEE (reference sequence). J gave up 1 base and V 4 bases, and 9 bases lay outside the gene matches. There are 17 residues in the CDR3. CDR3 bases: TGTGCCAGCAGCGGAGTAGGCGGGGGGTTGAACACCGGGGAGCTGTTTTTT. Protein product: CASSGVGGGLNTGELFF. Drawing the rest from reference TRBV5-4 and TRBJ2-2, the complete variable domain is ETGVTQSPTHLIKTRGQQVTLRCSSQSGHNTVSWYQQALGQGPQFIFQYYREEENGRGNFPPRFSGLQFPNYSSELNVNALELDDSALYLCASSGVGGGLNTGELFFGEGSRLTVL.

The chain joins TRBV6-1 to TRBJ2-7, with TRBD1 matching 7 bases. V trimming: 6 bases; J trimming: 0 bases; junction bases outside the gene matches: 5. CDR1 MNHNS and CDR2 SASEGT come from the germline V gene. The CDR3 runs 14 residues. Written as DNA, the CDR3 is TGTGCCAGCAGCCCGGGACAGCGCTCCTACGAGCAGTACGTC. This gives the protein CASSPGQRSYEQYV.

This clone has a handful of counts. The V call is TRBV7-9, the J call TRBJ2-1; TRBD2 matches at 15 bases. CDR3 size: 16 residues. The V segment lost 5 bases and the J segment 7 bases; nucleotides outside the gene matches: 6. Germline values: CDR1 SEHNR, CDR2 FQNEAQ (reference sequence). The CDR3 nucleotides are TGTGCCAGCAGCCTTTGGACTAGCGGGAGGGGGAATGAGCAGTTCTTC. This sequence encodes CASSLWTSGRGNEQFF.

The chain is built from TRBV21-1 and TRBJ2-4. TRBV21-1 is labeled a pseudogene. There are 9 residues in the CDR3. The CDR3 sequence: CASSDIQYF. CDR3 DNA sequence: TGTGCCAGCAGCGACATTCAGTACTTC.

The chain uses TRBV11-2 and TRBJ1-2; 11 nucleotides agree with TRBD1. The CDR3 is made up of 14 amino acids. Germline V gives CDR1 SGHAT, CDR2 FQNNGV. Germline trimming cut 4 bases from V and 6 bases from J; bases unmatched to any gene: 4. Here the CDR3 DNA reads TGTGCCAGCAGCTCGGACAGGGGGCGAAATGGCTACACCTTC. This gives the protein CASSSDRGRNGYTF.

This chain links TRBV5-1 with TRBJ2-2; TRBD1 matches 8 bases. The V gene end was trimmed by 6 bases and the J gene end by 2 bases; junction bases not matched to a gene: 6. Per germline, CDR1 SGHRS and CDR2 YFSETQ. The CDR3 covers 15 residues. CDR3 DNA sequence: TGCGCCAGCAAAGGGACAGGCCTAAACACCGGGGAGCTGTTTTTT. It specifies CASKGTGLNTGELFF.

This rearrangement joins TRBV18 to TRBJ1-3, with 7 bases fitting TRBD1. This CDR3 has 16 amino acids. The ends lost 5 bases at V and 2 bases at J; junction bases unmatched: 9. Looked up from germline, CDR1 is KGHSH and CDR2 is LQKENI. CDR3 residues: CASSSGQVGAGNTIYF. CDR3 sequence (DNA): TGTGCCAGCTCAAGCGGACAGGTCGGGGCTGGAAACACCATATATTTT.

CDR3 DNA sequence: TGTGCCAGCAGCTTAGGGTCGGCGCCGAATCAGCCCCAGCATTTT. It specifies CASSLGSAPNQPQHF. V usage is TRBV7-2 and J usage is TRBJ1-5; D unclear. The CDR3 is 15 residues long. V lost 1 base, J lost 4 bases, and 11 bases lay in between. Germline V lookup: CDR1 SGHTA, CDR2 FQGNSA.

The rearrangement uses TRBV28 and TRBJ2-7, with TRBD2 matching 7 bases. The CDR3 spans 15 residues. Trimming at V came to 3 bases and at J to 7 bases, leaving 12 bases not matched to a gene. Germline V gene sequence: CDR1 MDHEN, CDR2 SYDVKM. The CDR3: CASSFSSLGGLEQYV. In DNA form, the CDR3 reads TGTGCCAGCAGTTTCTCATCACTGGGGGGGTTGGAGCAGTACGTC.

The chain combines TRBV6-5 with TRBJ2-7; 10 nucleotides agree with TRBD2. This CDR3 has 15 residues. Germline-derived CDR1 and CDR2 are MNHEY and SVGAGI. The V segment lost 7 bases and the J segment 2 bases; nucleotides outside the gene matches: 8. The CDR3 reads CASTPLAGVPYEQYF. The CDR3 DNA follows: TGTGCCAGCACTCCTCTAGCGGGAGTACCCTACGAGCAGTACTTC.

This clone was detected ten times or more. The V gene is TRBV5-4, the J gene TRBJ1-1, with 8 positions matching TRBD1. The germline CDR1 and CDR2 sequences are SGHNT and YYREEE (reference sequence). The CDR3 totals 14 residues. V shed 3 bases, J shed 8 bases, and the junction held 9 bases outside the gene matches. CDR3: CASSSIGTGKEAFF. The DNA for the CDR3 is TGTGCCAGCAGCTCCATCGGGACAGGAAAGGAAGCTTTCTTT.

The V and J genes are TRBV5-4 and TRBJ1-3; D is uncertain. V dropped 4 bases and J dropped 0 bases, with 11 bases sitting between them. Per the germline V gene, CDR1 is SGHNT and CDR2 is YYREEE (reference sequence). CDR3 size: 15 residues. The CDR3 reads CASSLGRTSGNTIYF. CDR3 DNA sequence: TGTGCCAGCAGCCTTGGCAGAACCTCTGGAAACACCATATATTTT.

This chain joins TRBV6-4 and TRBJ2-1, with TRBD1 identical over 8 bases. Germline V gives CDR1 MRHNA, CDR2 SNTAGT. The trim removed 2 bases at V and 2 bases at J, leaving 5 bases unmatched. The CDR3 is 16 residues long. CDR3 sequence (DNA): TGTGCCAGCAGTGACGACCAGGGGGCAACCTACAATGAGCAGTTCTTC. It is translated as CASSDDQGATYNEQFF.

This chain links TRBV6-1 with TRBJ1-2, with a possible D match to TRBD1 (5 bases). Germline V gene data show CDR1 as MNHNS and CDR2 as SASEGT. The ends were cut back, 7 bases at V and 3 bases at J, with 15 bases in the middle. The CDR3 extends over 14 amino acids. The CDR3 nucleotides read TGTGCCAGCACCCGAGCGATACAGGACTATGGCTACACCTTC. This codes for CASTRAIQDYGYTF.

The chain recombines TRBV15 with TRBJ2-5, with D possibly being TRBD2 (5 bases). Germline V lookup: CDR1 LNHNV, CDR2 YYDKDF (reference sequence). The ends were cut back, 0 bases at V and 2 bases at J, with 13 bases in the middle. The length of the CDR3 is 16 residues. CDR3 nucleotides: TGTGCCACCAGCAGAGATGAGGTGGGAGTGCAAGAGACCCAGTACTTC. Amino acids: CATSRDEVGVQETQYF.

The V gene is TRBV9, the J gene TRBJ2-1; no clear D. The V end was cut by 4 bases, the J end by 2 bases, with 13 bases between. Germline-derived CDR1 and CDR2 are SGDLS and YYNGEE. CDR3 length equals 15 residues. CDR3 nucleotide sequence: TGTGCCAGCAGCCCCGACACCGACCCCTACAATGAGCAGTTCTTC. Amino acid sequence: CASSPDTDPYNEQFF.